This TCR beta chain was sequenced for a study of T cell changes during pregnancy in multiple sclerosis. Assay: immunoSEQ multiplex PCR; the TCRdb copy retains only in-frame clones and omits some. This table has approximately 48,000 clones, approximately 92% appearing once. The starting material was CD8+ T cells from peripheral blood mononuclear cells, obtained after pregnancy. The sequence came from a female donor with multiple sclerosis, enrolled in a pregnancy study.

Here the CDR3 DNA reads TGTGCCAGCAGTTACCGGGACAGCTACGAGCAGTACTTC. Translating gives CASSYRDSYEQYF. The chain joins TRBV6-6 to TRBJ2-7, with 7 bases that match TRBD1. The V gene's germline CDR1 is MNHNY and CDR2 SVGAGI (reference sequence). This CDR3 is built from 13 residues. With V trimmed by 2 bases and J by 3 bases, 1 base remained unmatched.